A single sample gave rise to the 17 T cell receptor beta chains below, sequenced in a study of response to subunit inactivated influenza vaccine (dated by TCRdb to the late 2010s). The library was produced with RT-PCR. Sequencing was carried out with an Illumina HiSeq 2500. TCRdb reprocessing: public reads trimmed at Q25 with fastp, clones called with MiXCR, in-frame beta chains kept. Rows merge per CDR3 protein into single entries with the most common DNA and genes. This sample holds hundreds of thousands of distinct CDR3 sequences; 6.5% to 8% were observed only once. In total, the top ten clones hold 10% to 15% of the sample. The source was PBMCs from blood, collected around 2 years after vaccination. These receptor sequences come from a man aged 50 to 75 who received an inactivated influenza vaccine. Donor details come from another sample of the same person, matched by shared clones.

This clonotype was counted many times. This chain connects TRBV6-2 or TRBV6-3 to TRBJ1-5, with D uncertain. The CDR3 has 15 amino acids. Between the trimmed V and J ends, which lost 6 bases and 0 bases, there was a span of 12 bases. Looked up from germline, CDR1 is MNHEY and CDR2 is SVGEGT. The CDR3 sequence is CASSLRRDSNQPQHF. CDR3 DNA: TGTGCCAGCAGCCTCCGCCGAGATAGCAATCAGCCCCAGCATTTT.

V gene TRBV9 combines with J gene TRBJ2-1, with 14 positions matching TRBD2. This CDR3 spans 16 amino acids. V shed 1 base, J shed 9 bases, and the junction held 6 bases outside the gene matches. In germline, CDR1 is SGDLS, CDR2 YYNGEE. CDR3 protein: CASSVRGLAGAGEQFF. The CDR3, as DNA: TGTGCCAGCAGCGTAAGGGGACTAGCGGGAGCGGGTGAGCAGTTCTTC.

This clonotype was picked up many times. The gene calls are TRBV20-1 and TRBJ1-1, with D unclear. Trimming left V 0 bases short and J 4 bases short, with 12 bases between. The CDR3 extends over 14 amino acids. Per the germline V gene, CDR1 is DFQATT and CDR2 is SNEGSKA (reference sequence). DNA for the CDR3: TGCAGTGCTAGAGACCCCAGGAGGAGCACTGAAGCTTTCTTT. It encodes CSARDPRRSTEAFF.

This clonotype appeared a few times. CDR3 nucleotide sequence: TGTGCCAGCTCTTTACCGGGGGGGGAGCTGTTTTTT. This gives the protein CASSLPGGELFF. The chain has TRBV6-6 and TRBJ2-2, with D possibly matching TRBD2 (5 bases). CDR1 and CDR2 (germline): MNHNY, SVGAGI (reference sequence). V was shortened by 8 bases and J by 8 bases, with 12 bases between the two germline ends. This CDR3 comprises 12 residues.

The V call is TRBV7-9, the J call TRBJ2-1; possible D gene TRBD2, 5 bases. With 10 bases removed from V and 12 bases from J, the gap between germline ends came to 19 bases. The CDR3 length is 12 residues. Germline CDR1 is SEHNR and CDR2 is FQNEAQ (reference sequence). DNA of the CDR3: TGTGCCACAACGTCGTCGGGGTGGGGGCAGTTCTTC. Translation: CATTSSGWGQFF.

This clonotype has more than one count but fewer than ten. One base away lies a much larger clone, so this may be a sequencing read error. This rearrangement joins TRBV29-1 to TRBJ2-1; 8 nucleotides agree with TRBD1. The CDR3 is 12 residues long. Germline assignment: CDR1 SQVTM and CDR2 ANQGSEA. The CDR3 loop is CSVARGQGEKFF. CDR3 nucleotides: TGCAGCGTTGCCAGGGGGCAAGGTGAGAAGTTCTTC.

This clonotype has only a few counts. The J gene is TRBJ2-4, the V gene TRBV30; TRBD1 matches 10 bases. J was trimmed by 9 bases and V by 0 bases; bases with no gene match: 8. The germline V gene has CDR1 GTSNPN and CDR2 SVGIG (reference sequence). This CDR3 spans 15 amino acids. CDR3: CAWSVTGGASGIQYF. DNA of the CDR3: TGTGCCTGGAGTGTGACAGGGGGCGCATCTGGCATTCAGTACTTC.

This clonotype was counted between two and nine times. The rearrangement uses TRBV10-3 and TRBJ2-3; TRBD1 matches 11 bases. V trimming: 6 bases; J trimming: 3 bases; junction bases outside the gene matches: 5. The CDR3 contains 15 residues. Germline assignment: CDR1 ENHRY and CDR2 SYGVKD. The CDR3 nucleotides are TGTGCCATCAGCGAAGGACAGGGGGCTACAGATACGCAGTATTTT. Its protein product is CAISEGQGATDTQYF.

In its sample, this clonotype was seen a few times. The chain employs TRBV20-1 and TRBJ1-1, with D possibly TRBD1 on 6 matching bases. Looked up from germline, CDR1 is DFQATT and CDR2 is SNEGSKA (reference sequence). V dropped 2 bases and J dropped 6 bases, with 13 bases sitting between them. The length of the CDR3 is 13 residues. CDR3 sequence reads: CSARSPWGPEAFF. Written as DNA, the CDR3 is TGCAGTGCTAGATCCCCCTGGGGGCCTGAAGCTTTCTTT.

This chain connects TRBV5-6 to TRBJ2-5; weak D call: TRBD1 (5 bases). Germline CDR1 SGHDT, CDR2 YYEEEE. The length of the CDR3 is 18 residues. The V gene lost 2 bases and the J gene lost 5 bases, with 25 bases spanning the gap. CDR3 sequence (DNA): TGTGCCAGCAGCTTAGGGCATCTCCTTGTAGGGGCCGGGGAGACCCAGTACTTC. Translation: CASSLGHLLVGAGETQYF.

V is TRBV4-2 and J is TRBJ2-2; TRBD2 matches 13 bases. The CDR3 has 16 residues. CDR1 is LGHNA and CDR2 is YNFKEQ in the germline V gene. The V gene end was trimmed by 6 bases and the J gene end by 2 bases; junction bases not matched to a gene: 3. CDR3 region: CASRPGLAGNTGELFF. CDR3 coding DNA: TGTGCCAGCAGACCGGGACTAGCGGGAAACACCGGGGAGCTGTTTTTT.

This clonotype was observed a few times. The genes are TRBV25-1 and TRBJ2-1, with unresolved D. Germline CDR1 and CDR2: MGHDK and SYGVNS. Trimming stripped 2 bases from V and 6 bases from J, with 8 bases between. This CDR3 is 13 amino acids long. The CDR3 DNA sequence: TGTGCCAGCAGTGAAGGGTTACTCAATGAGCAGTTCTTC. Amino acids: CASSEGLLNEQFF.

This CDR3 is CASSFTSGETQYF. CDR3 coding DNA: TGTGCCAGCAGCTTCACTTCAGGCGAGACCCAGTACTTC. This chain links TRBV7-2 with TRBJ2-5; D is unresolved. Germline values: CDR1 SGHTA, CDR2 FQGNSA. The CDR3 consists of 13 residues. The V and J ends lost 3 bases and 5 bases respectively, with 10 bases between them.

This clonotype has ten or more counts. The rearrangement joins TRBV7-7 to TRBJ2-6; D is possibly TRBD2 (5 bases). Germline V CDR1 and CDR2: SSHAT, FNYEAQ (reference sequence). The CDR3 sequence is 13 residues long. V lost 8 bases and J lost 0, with 5 bases in between. The CDR3 nucleotides are TGTGCCAGCGGAGGCTCTGGGGCCAACGTCCTGACTTTC. This encodes CASGGSGANVLTF. Complete variable domain (other parts from reference TRBV7-7 and TRBJ2-6): GAGVSQSPRYKVTKRGQDVTLRCDPISSHATLYWYQQALGQGPEFLTYFNYEAQPDKSGLPSDRFSAERPEGSISTLTIQRTEQRDSAMYRCASGGSGANVLTFGAGSRLTVL.

This clonotype occurred many times. V is TRBV20-1 and J is TRBJ1-5; D is uncertain. This CDR3 spans 12 amino acids. Germline loops: CDR1 DFQATT, CDR2 SNEGSKA (reference sequence). V lost 1 base to trimming and J lost 6 bases, with 7 bases between them. The CDR3 region has the DNA TGCAGTGCTAGAGTCTCAACTCAGCCCCAGCATTTT. This gives the protein CSARVSTQPQHF.

V gene TRBV20-1 combines with J gene TRBJ2-5; weak D call: TRBD2 (6 bases). This CDR3 spans 13 amino acids. Trimming took off 7 bases at V and 3 bases at J, with 15 bases between the two ends. The germline CDR1 and CDR2 sequences are DFQATT and SNEGSKA (reference sequence). CDR3 region: CSVRYGTEETQYF. The CDR3 DNA sequence: TGCAGTGTCAGGTACGGGACTGAAGAGACCCAGTACTTC.

This rearrangement joins TRBV20-1 to TRBJ1-3; no reliable D call. The germline CDR1 and CDR2 sequences are DFQATT and SNEGSKA (reference sequence). CDR3 length: 15 amino acids. The V and J ends lost 4 bases and 8 bases respectively, with 21 bases between them. The CDR3 loop reads CSAMNRLLYRDTIYF. Here the CDR3 DNA reads TGCAGTGCTATGAACCGACTGCTTTATAGGGACACCATATATTTT.